The 21 T cell receptor beta chains in this list originate from one sample, sequenced in a study of T cell responses to AZD1222 COVID-19 vaccine. Clones were read by immunoSEQ multiplex PCR, and TCRdb kept only the in-frame ones, dropping some. Among roughly 120,000 clones, more than 75% were seen once, and the ten largest hold over 3%. This specimen was peripheral blood, taken on day 0 of AZD1222 vaccination. These receptors were obtained from an adult in good health.

This clone came up a few times. The CDR3, as DNA: TGTGCCAGCAGCGGACATCACCGGGACACAGTCACCGGGGAGCTGTTTTTT. This translates into CASSGHHRDTVTGELFF. This sequence joins TRBV7-7 and TRBJ2-2; maybe TRBD1 (6 bases). The CDR3 consists of 17 residues. Germline assignment: CDR1 SSHAT and CDR2 FNYEAQ (reference sequence). The V and J ends lost 5 bases and 4 bases respectively, with 20 bases between them.

This chain joins TRBV19 and TRBJ1-6; 8 bases line up with TRBD1. The CDR3 has 16 residues. Germline V gene data show CDR1 as LNHDA and CDR2 as SQIVND (reference sequence). J was trimmed by 10 bases and V by 5 bases; bases with no gene match: 13. The CDR3 DNA reads TGTGCCAGTAGTGCCCCCTCAGGGGGCATCCCATCACCCCTCCACTTT. Encoded protein: CASSAPSGGIPSPLHF.

Of note for this clone: The sample has other DNA sequences that encode this CDR3 too. V usage is TRBV29-1 and J usage is TRBJ1-1; D gene unclear. CDR3 length equals 12 residues. V was trimmed by 6 bases and J by 1 base, leaving 9 bases between them. CDR1 and CDR2 (germline): SQVTM, ANQGSEA. CDR3 bases: TGCAGCGTCGAGCCAGGGAACACTGAAGCTTTCTTT. Translating gives CSVEPGNTEAFF.

The chain carries TRBV27 and TRBJ2-1; D remains ambiguous. Per the germline V gene, CDR1 is MNHEY and CDR2 is SMNVEV (reference sequence). The CDR3 contains 15 residues. V was pared by 4 bases and J by 4 bases, with 14 bases between. CDR3 sequence reads: CASSSMGIGYNEQFF. DNA for the CDR3: TGTGCCAGCAGTTCCATGGGGATTGGGTACAATGAGCAGTTCTTC.

V is TRBV5-1 and J is TRBJ2-1; 8 nucleotides agree with TRBD2. Trimming at V came to 4 bases and at J to 0 bases, leaving 15 bases not matched to a gene. The length of the CDR3 is 19 residues. Germline V lookup: CDR1 SGHRS, CDR2 YFSETQ. CDR3 DNA sequence: TGCGCCAGCAGCATGGAAACGCGGGGGGCCCCTAGCTCCTACAATGAGCAGTTCTTC. This encodes CASSMETRGAPSSYNEQFF.

The rearrangement joins TRBV18 to TRBJ1-2; D unclear. CDR3 length equals 14 residues. Deletions cut 3 bases from V and 8 bases from J, with 16 bases between. CDR1 and CDR2 from the germline V gene are KGHSH and LQKENI. The CDR3 DNA reads TGTGCCAGCTCACCTCCCACCCAAAGCCAAGGCTACACCTTC. Translation gives CASSPPTQSQGYTF.

The chain is built from TRBV28 and TRBJ2-5, with TRBD1 as a possible D gene (6 bases). Trimming removed 2 bases at V and 2 bases at J, with 12 bases between. Germline V gives CDR1 MDHEN, CDR2 SYDVKM. CDR3 size: 15 residues. The CDR3 coding sequence is TGTGCCAGCAGTTTAATGGGGGCCATGCAAGAGACCCAGTACTTC. It codes for CASSLMGAMQETQYF.

The chain uses TRBV6-5 and TRBJ1-5; D is uncertain. The V end was cut by 2 bases, the J end by 3 bases, with 11 bases between. Germline assignment: CDR1 MNHEY and CDR2 SVGAGI. The CDR3 is 15 residues long. The CDR3 bases are TGTGCCAGCAGTTACACCGGACTAGACAATCAGCCCCAGCATTTT. This encodes CASSYTGLDNQPQHF.

The V gene is TRBV5-6, the J gene TRBJ1-4; D is ambiguous. CDR3 size: 15 residues. The germline gives CDR1 SGHDT, CDR2 YYEEEE. The V end lost 2 bases, the J end lost 7 bases, and 15 bases lay between the germline ends. CDR3 protein: CASSFDGHRAEKLFF. The CDR3 region has the DNA TGTGCCAGCAGCTTTGACGGCCACCGGGCTGAAAAACTGTTTTTT.

This sequence joins TRBV9 and TRBJ2-3, with 11 nucleotides matching TRBD1. With V trimmed by 6 bases and J by 3 bases, 6 bases remained unmatched. CDR1 and CDR2 from the germline V gene are SGDLS and YYNGEE. The CDR3 consists of 15 residues. The CDR3 loop reads CASTSWDRGTDTQYF. CDR3 sequence (DNA): TGTGCCAGCACCAGTTGGGACAGGGGGACAGATACGCAGTATTTT.

V usage is TRBV4-1 and J usage is TRBJ1-1, with no clear D. This CDR3 is built from 15 residues. Germline-derived CDR1 and CDR2 are MGHRA and YSYEKL. Deletions cut 3 bases from V and 3 bases from J, with 14 bases between. CDR3 in amino acids: CASSQQEVGYTEAFF. As DNA, the CDR3 is TGCGCCAGCAGCCAGCAGGAGGTCGGGTACACTGAAGCTTTCTTT.

The chain links TRBV5-1 to TRBJ1-1; a weak D match, TRBD1 (5 bases). The CDR3 is 13 residues long. Germline lookup yields CDR1 SGHRS and CDR2 YFSETQ. V lost 3 bases and J 3 bases, leaving 9 bases between the germline ends. The CDR3 region is CASSYGDHTEAFF. CDR3 nucleotides: TGCGCCAGCAGCTACGGGGACCACACTGAAGCTTTCTTT.

The chain recombines TRBV4-3 with TRBJ1-2, with D possibly TRBD1 on 5 matching bases. The V end lost 4 bases, the J end lost 8 bases, and 20 bases lay between the germline ends. The CDR3 is 15 amino acids. Germline CDR1 is LGHNA and CDR2 is YSLEER. DNA for the CDR3: TGCGCCAGCAGCCTACATCGACAGACTTATTTCGGCTACACCTTC. It is translated as CASSLHRQTYFGYTF.

This clone has just one count. The chain links TRBV7-6 to TRBJ1-4; 9 bases match TRBD1. The CDR3 extends over 15 amino acids. CDR1 is SGHVS and CDR2 is FNYEAQ in the germline V gene. V was clipped by 5 bases and J by 3 bases; unmatched bases: 4. As DNA, the CDR3 is TGTGCCAGCAGCATAAGACAGGGGGCTAATGAAAAACTGTTTTTT. It encodes CASSIRQGANEKLFF.

The chain employs TRBV2 and TRBJ1-3; TRBD1 might be the D (5 bases). The CDR3 consists of 15 residues. From germline, CDR1 is SNHLY and CDR2 FYNNEI. Trimming shortened V by 7 bases and J by 1 base, and 14 bases separated the two germline ends. The CDR3 is CASIWGIGSGNTIYF. CDR3 sequence (DNA): TGTGCCAGCATTTGGGGGATCGGTTCTGGAAACACCATATATTTT.

The V gene is TRBV3-1 (or the pseudogene TRBV3-2), the J gene TRBJ2-7; D uncertain. Germline loops: CDR1 LGHDT, CDR2 YNNKEL (reference sequence). The CDR3 totals 11 residues. V was clipped by 0 bases and J by 7 bases, with 4 bases between them. For the CDR3, the DNA is TGTGCCAGCAGCCAAGAACGGGAGCAGTACTTC. It translates to CASSQEREQYF.

The chain has TRBV5-8 and TRBJ1-6; D remains unclear. The germline V gene has CDR1 SGHTS and CDR2 YDEGEE. V lost 0 bases and J lost 0, with 7 bases in between. This CDR3 spans 16 amino acids. This CDR3 is CASSLDGSSYNSPLHF. DNA of the CDR3: TGTGCCAGCAGCTTGGATGGGAGCTCCTATAATTCACCCCTCCACTTT.

The gene calls are TRBV6-5 and TRBJ1-2; weak D call: TRBD1 (5 bases). Trimming shortened V by 6 bases and J by 8 bases, and 13 bases separated the two germline ends. This CDR3 spans 12 amino acids. Per the germline V gene, CDR1 is MNHEY and CDR2 is SVGAGI. The CDR3 DNA reads as TGTGCCAGCAGCAACGGGGCGAGGGGCTACACCTTC. Translation gives CASSNGARGYTF.

V gene TRBV27 combines with J gene TRBJ2-3, with 7 bases matching TRBD2. The CDR3 has 14 amino acids. Germline V gene sequence: CDR1 MNHEY, CDR2 SMNVEV (reference sequence). The V segment lost 2 bases and the J segment 5 bases; nucleotides outside the gene matches: 4. The CDR3 coding sequence is TGTGCCAGCAGTTTAGAGGCTAGCGGAGATACGCAGTATTTT. Amino acid sequence: CASSLEASGDTQYF.

The chain is built from TRBV27 and TRBJ1-6; D not certain. The V gene lost 2 bases and the J gene lost 7 bases, with 12 bases spanning the gap. The CDR3 runs to 15 residues. The germline V gene encodes CDR1 MNHEY and CDR2 SMNVEV (reference sequence). CDR3: CASSLRRRANSPLHF. CDR3 bases: TGTGCCAGCAGTTTAAGGCGGAGGGCGAATTCACCCCTCCACTTT.

The V gene is TRBV4-2, the J gene TRBJ2-1, with 13 nucleotides matching TRBD2. Germline V gene data show CDR1 as LGHNA and CDR2 as YNFKEQ. This CDR3 comprises 21 residues. V shed 2 bases, J shed 9 bases, and the junction held 22 bases outside the gene matches. This chain's CDR3 is CASSQITGTSGASHGVGEQFF. The CDR3 DNA reads as TGTGCCAGCAGCCAAATAACCGGGACTAGCGGGGCGAGTCACGGTGTGGGTGAGCAGTTCTTC.